This T cell receptor (beta chain) was sequenced in a study of T cells after yellow fever vaccination. This clonotype was seen a handful of times. TCRdb called the 5' RACE reads again in MiXCR, with one record for every CDR3 protein. The sample lists approximately 330,000 distinct CDR3 sequences; over 4% were seen once. The junction had 15 bases not matched to a gene; V was cut back by 7 bases and J by 5 bases. The CDR3 runs to 16 residues. CDR1 is SQVTM and CDR2 is ANQGSEA in the germline V gene. Source: PBMCs, taken 5 days after the yellow fever booster vaccination. This sequence originates from a man aged 18 to 29 who received the YFV17D yellow fever vaccine. This sequence joins TRBV29-1 and TRBJ2-2, with TRBD2 matching over 8 bases. This CDR3 reads CSGSRGAGVGTGELFF. Written as DNA, the CDR3 is TGCAGCGGGAGTCGGGGAGCGGGGGTTGGAACCGGGGAGCTGTTTTTT.